These 14 T cell receptor beta chains originate from one sample sequenced in a study of Ad26.COV2.S vaccination and SARS-CoV-2 variants. TCRdb keeps only in-frame clones here, not all; method: immunoSEQ multiplex PCR. The sample records about half a million clones, nearly 90% being singletons. Treatment denoted: about 20 received Ad26.COV2.S at low or high dose, single or two shots; a few received placebo; per-sample allocation not given. Sample collection was performed on day 63 after the first vaccine or placebo injection. Sample: peripheral blood, taken in a trial of Ad26.COV2.S vaccine versus placebo. The origin of the receptors is a person between 18 and 65 years old who received the Ad26.COV2.S COVID-19 vaccine or a placebo.

V and J are TRBV7-9 and TRBJ2-3; D perhaps matches TRBD1 (5 bases). The CDR3 consists of 15 residues. Trimming stripped 0 bases from V and 4 bases from J, with 11 bases between. CDR1 and CDR2 (germline): SEHNR, FQNEAQ (reference sequence). The CDR3 protein is CASSLALGAADTQYF. CDR3 coding DNA: TGTGCCAGCAGCTTAGCGCTAGGGGCTGCAGATACGCAGTATTTT.

This chain joins TRBV28 and TRBJ1-2; TRBD1 matches 8 bases. The ends lost 5 bases at V and 5 bases at J; junction bases unmatched: 1. Germline V gives CDR1 MDHEN, CDR2 SYDVKM. The CDR3 extends over 12 amino acids. CDR3 sequence reads: CASSTGGYGYTF. The CDR3 DNA sequence: TGTGCCAGCAGTACAGGGGGGTATGGCTACACCTTC.

Concerning this clone itself: Distinct nucleotide sequences in the sample also encode this CDR3. This CDR3 reads CASSLSGPYEQYF. The CDR3 region has the DNA TGTGCCAGCAGTCTTAGCGGACCCTACGAGCAGTACTTC. J is TRBJ2-7 and V is TRBV28; D is possibly TRBD2 (6 bases). Per germline, CDR1 MDHEN and CDR2 SYDVKM. Trimming shortened V by 5 bases and J by 2 bases, and 10 bases separated the two germline ends. The CDR3 is 13 residues long.

V and J are TRBV24-1 and TRBJ2-2; possible D gene TRBD1, 5 bases. The CDR3 is 13 residues long. Germline CDR1 and CDR2: KGHDR and SFDVKD. Trimming stripped 8 bases from V and 2 bases from J, with 8 bases between. The CDR3 is CATKGPNTGELFF. The CDR3 DNA reads as TGTGCCACCAAGGGGCCAAACACCGGGGAGCTGTTTTTT.

The chain combines TRBV4-2 with TRBJ2-1, with 9 bases identical to TRBD2. CDR3 length: 20 amino acids. CDR1 is LGHNA and CDR2 is YNFKEQ in the germline V gene. Trimming took 2 bases from V and 7 from J; bases not matched to a gene: 21. As DNA, the CDR3 is TGTGCCAGCAGCCAACCGGCGAGGTCGGCTAGCGGGATTCCTTGGAATGAGCAGTTCTTC. Amino acids: CASSQPARSASGIPWNEQFF.

This rearrangement joins TRBV28 to TRBJ2-7; D may be TRBD2 (5 bases). This CDR3 comprises 12 residues. V was shortened by 5 bases and J by 5 bases, with 10 bases between the two germline ends. The germline V gene has CDR1 MDHEN and CDR2 SYDVKM. The CDR3 sequence: CASSTLANEQYF. DNA for the CDR3: TGTGCCAGCAGTACCCTAGCTAACGAGCAGTACTTC. Full variable domain (outside the CDR3, taken from reference TRBV28 and TRBJ2-7): DVKVTQSSRYLVKRTGEKVFLECVQDMDHENMFWYRQDPGLGLRLIYFSYDVKMKEKGDIPEGYSVSREKKERFSLILESASTNQTSMYLCASSTLANEQYFGPGTRLTVT.

The chain couples TRBV7-9 to TRBJ2-5; 10 nucleotides align to TRBD2. The CDR3 length is 15 residues. After removal of 5 bases from V and 4 bases from J, the junction contained 7 bases not matched to a gene. CDR1 is SEHNR, CDR2 FQNEAQ, per germline (reference sequence). Written as DNA, the CDR3 is TGTGCCAGCAGCCCAATAGCGGGAGGTGGAGAGACCCAGTACTTC. This codes for CASSPIAGGGETQYF.

This chain connects TRBV5-8 to TRBJ1-5; 10 nucleotides align to TRBD1. V trimming: 5 bases; J trimming: 7 bases; junction bases outside the gene matches: 9. CDR1 and CDR2 from the germline V gene are SGHTS and YDEGEE. CDR3 length equals 15 residues. CDR3 DNA sequence: TGTGCCAGCAGAACTCCCGGGACAGGGGACCAGCCCCAGCATTTT. As protein: CASRTPGTGDQPQHF. The variable domain in full, with the rest retrieved from reference TRBV5-8 and TRBJ1-5, is EAGVTQSPTHLIKTRGQQATLRCSPISGHTSVYWYQQALGLGLQFLLWYDEGEERNRGNFPPRFSGRQFPNYSSELNVNALELEDSALYLCASRTPGTGDQPQHFGDGTRLSIL.

The chain uses TRBV27 and TRBJ1-2; D is undetermined. The V end was cut by 6 bases, the J end by 3 bases, with 11 bases between. Germline CDR1 is MNHEY and CDR2 is SMNVEV (reference sequence). The length of the CDR3 is 13 residues. The CDR3, as DNA: TGTGCCAGCAGACAGAGTCAGTACTATGGCTACACCTTC. As protein: CASRQSQYYGYTF.

The chain links TRBV5-1 to TRBJ2-3, with TRBD2 as a possible D gene (5 bases). Trimming pared 5 bases from V and 1 base from J, leaving 14 bases between. The CDR3 covers 15 residues. Germline CDR1 reads SGHRS; CDR2 reads YFSETQ. CDR3 bases: TGCGCCAGCAGTTCCCGGGGTGGCCGCACAGATACGCAGTATTTT. Encoded protein: CASSSRGGRTDTQYF.

The chain links TRBV19 to TRBJ2-4; D is possibly TRBD1 (6 bases). The germline V gene has CDR1 LNHDA and CDR2 SQIVND (reference sequence). V was pared by 5 bases and J by 1 base, with 9 bases between. CDR3 length: 14 amino acids. CDR3 in DNA: TGTGCCAGTAGTGTCGACAGGGCCAAAAACATTCAGTACTTC. It translates to CASSVDRAKNIQYF. Full variable domain (outside the CDR3, taken from reference TRBV19 and TRBJ2-4): DGGITQSPKYLFRKEGQNVTLSCEQNLNHDAMYWYRQDPGQGLRLIYYSQIVNDFQKGDIAEGYSVSREKKESFPLTVTSAQKNPTAFYLCASSVDRAKNIQYFGAGTRLSVL.

CDR3 residues: CASSTPLRGNYGYTF. For the CDR3, the DNA is TGTGCCAGTAGTACCCCGCTCAGGGGGAACTATGGCTACACCTTC. The gene calls are TRBV19 and TRBJ1-2; 7 bases map to TRBD1. Trimming at V came to 4 bases and at J to 2 bases, leaving 7 bases not matched to a gene. CDR1 LNHDA and CDR2 SQIVND come from the germline V gene (reference sequence). The CDR3 runs 15 residues.

The chain couples TRBV11-2 to TRBJ2-7; TRBD1 aligns across 8 bases. The CDR3 runs to 13 residues. V trimming: 5 bases; J trimming: 4 bases; junction bases outside the gene matches: 4. The germline CDR1 and CDR2 sequences are SGHAT and FQNNGV. Written as DNA, the CDR3 is TGTGCCAGCAGCCCGGGACAGGTTTACGAGCAGTACTTC. Protein product: CASSPGQVYEQYF.

The J gene is TRBJ2-1, the V gene TRBV7-9; D gene ambiguous. The CDR3 covers 15 residues. Germline V CDR1 and CDR2: SEHNR, FQNEAQ (reference sequence). Between the trimmed V and J ends, which lost 2 bases and 4 bases, there was a span of 12 bases. Here the CDR3 DNA reads TGTGCCAGCAGCTTATCCTCGATACAATACAATGAGCAGTTCTTC. This sequence encodes CASSLSSIQYNEQFF.